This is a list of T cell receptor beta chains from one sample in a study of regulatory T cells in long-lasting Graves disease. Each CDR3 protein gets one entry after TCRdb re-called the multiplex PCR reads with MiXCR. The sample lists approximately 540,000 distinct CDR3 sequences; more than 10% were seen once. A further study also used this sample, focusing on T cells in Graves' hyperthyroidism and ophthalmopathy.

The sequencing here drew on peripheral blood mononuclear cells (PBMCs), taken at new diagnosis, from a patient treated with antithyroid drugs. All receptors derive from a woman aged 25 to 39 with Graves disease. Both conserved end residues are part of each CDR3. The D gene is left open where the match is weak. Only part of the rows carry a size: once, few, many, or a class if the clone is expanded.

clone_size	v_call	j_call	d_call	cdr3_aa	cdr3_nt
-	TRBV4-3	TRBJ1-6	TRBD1	CASSPRTGGNSPLHF	TGCGCCAGCAGCCCCCGGACAGGGGGAAATTCACCCCTCCACTTT
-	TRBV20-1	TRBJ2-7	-	CSGRDSAVTYEQYF	TGCAGTGGAAGAGATAGCGCGGTTACCTACGAGCAGTACTTC
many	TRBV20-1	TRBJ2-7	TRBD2	CSAPRLAGGRYEQYF	TGCAGTGCTCCCAGACTAGCGGGAGGGCGGTACGAGCAGTACTTC
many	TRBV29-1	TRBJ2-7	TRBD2	CSVEDRASGSYEQYF	TGCAGCGTTGAAGATAGGGCTAGCGGCTCCTACGAGCAGTACTTC
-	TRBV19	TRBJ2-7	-	CASSIYTIGGSYEQYF	TGTGCCAGTAGTATTTACACTATAGGGGGCTCCTACGAGCAGTACTTC
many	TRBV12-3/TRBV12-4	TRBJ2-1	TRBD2	CASSSTSANYNEQFF	TGTGCCAGCAGTTCCACTAGCGCTAACTACAATGAGCAGTTCTTC
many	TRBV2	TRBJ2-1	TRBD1	CASSFSSPTGQNEQFF	TGTGCCAGCAGTTTTTCATCCCCGACAGGGCAGAATGAGCAGTTCTTC
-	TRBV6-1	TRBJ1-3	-	CASSPRDNSGNTIYF	TGTGCCAGCAGTCCACGGGACAACTCTGGAAACACCATATATTTT
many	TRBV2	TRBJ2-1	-	CASSGAYDNEQFF	TGTGCCAGCAGTGGGGCATATGACAATGAGCAGTTCTTC
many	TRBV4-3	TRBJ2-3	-	CASSPRTGAADTQYF	TGCGCCAGCAGCCCGCGGACGGGAGCTGCAGATACGCAGTATTTT
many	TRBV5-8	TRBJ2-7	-	CASSQDTAPYEQYF	TGTGCCAGCAGCCAAGACACGGCCCCTTACGAGCAGTACTTC
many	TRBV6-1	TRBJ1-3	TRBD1	CASSMDRDNTIYF	TGTGCCAGCAGTATGGACAGGGACAACACCATATATTTT
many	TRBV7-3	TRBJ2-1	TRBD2	CASSMSGTSGNEQFF	TGTGCCAGCAGCATGTCCGGGACTAGTGGAAATGAGCAGTTCTTC
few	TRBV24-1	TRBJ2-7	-	CATSDSRVQYEQYF	TGTGCCACCAGCGACAGCCGGGTGCAGTATGAGCAGTACTTC
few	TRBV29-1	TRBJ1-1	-	CSVGRLNTEAFF	TGCAGCGTCGGCAGACTGAACACTGAAGCTTTCTTT
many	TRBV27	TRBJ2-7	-	CASSWRDSGEQYF	TGTGCCAGCAGTTGGAGGGACAGTGGCGAGCAGTACTTC
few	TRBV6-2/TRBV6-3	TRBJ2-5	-	CASSYSGLKETQYF	TGTGCCAGCAGTTACTCAGGACTAAAAGAGACCCAGTACTTC
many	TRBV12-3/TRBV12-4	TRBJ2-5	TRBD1	CASSAGTGWQETQYF	TGTGCCAGCAGTGCCGGGACAGGGTGGCAAGAGACCCAGTACTTC
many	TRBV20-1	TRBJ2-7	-	CSAHQGTYEQYF	TGCAGTGCCCACCAGGGGACCTACGAGCAGTACTTC
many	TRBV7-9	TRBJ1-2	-	CASSLVGGGGSYGYTF	TGTGCCAGCAGCTTAGTTGGAGGTGGTGGTAGCTATGGCTACACCTTC
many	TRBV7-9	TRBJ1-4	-	CASTPGQGTEKLFF	TGTGCCAGCACCCCGGGGCAGGGGACTGAAAAACTGTTTTTT
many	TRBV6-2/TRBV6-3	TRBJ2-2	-	CASSYRRHTGELFF	TGTGCCAGCAGTTACCGACGGCACACCGGGGAGCTGTTTTTT
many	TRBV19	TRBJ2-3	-	CASSIGGSADTQYF	TGTGCCAGTAGTATTGGAGGGAGTGCAGATACGCAGTATTTT
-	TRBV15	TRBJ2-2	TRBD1	CATSITGGGVAGELFF	TGTGCCACCAGCATAACAGGGGGCGGTGTCGCCGGGGAGCTGTTTTTT
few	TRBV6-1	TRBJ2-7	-	CATNDPSYEQYF	TGTGCCACCAACGACCCCTCCTACGAGCAGTACTTC
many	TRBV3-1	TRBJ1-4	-	CASSQVPTTNEKLFF	TGTGCCAGCAGCCAAGTCCCGACAACTAATGAAAAACTGTTTTTT
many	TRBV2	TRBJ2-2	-	CASSGTENTGELFF	TGTGCCAGCAGTGGGACAGAAAACACCGGGGAGCTGTTTTTT
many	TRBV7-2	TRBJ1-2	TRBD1	CASSRTGANYGYTF	TGTGCCAGCAGCCGGACAGGAGCTAACTATGGCTACACCTTC
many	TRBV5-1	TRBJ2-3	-	CASSPGRGVSDTQYF	TGCGCCAGCAGCCCCGGAAGGGGAGTCTCTGATACGCAGTATTTT
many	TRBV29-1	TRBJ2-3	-	CSVVLGPTDTQYF	TGCAGCGTTGTACTCGGTCCCACAGATACGCAGTATTTT
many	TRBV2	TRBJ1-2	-	CASRGDTLYGYTF	TGTGCCAGCAGGGGGGACACTTTATATGGCTACACCTTC
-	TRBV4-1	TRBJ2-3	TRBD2	CASGQDAGASQDTQYF	TGCGCCAGCGGCCAAGATGCGGGAGCTTCTCAAGATACGCAGTATTTT
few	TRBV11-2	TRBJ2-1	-	CASSFVPFPVDEQFF	TGTGCCAGCAGCTTCGTTCCCTTCCCAGTCGATGAGCAGTTCTTC
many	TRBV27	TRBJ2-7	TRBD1	CASSLPGTGVDEQYF	TGTGCCAGCAGCCTTCCCGGGACAGGGGTCGACGAGCAGTACTTC
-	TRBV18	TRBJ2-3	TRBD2	CASWTSGYTDTQYF	TGTGCCAGCTGGACTAGCGGTTACACAGATACGCAGTATTTT
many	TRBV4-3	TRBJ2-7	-	CASSRNTAGRDEQYF	TGCGCCAGCAGCCGGAATACGGCAGGGAGAGACGAGCAGTACTTC
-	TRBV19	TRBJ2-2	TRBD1	CASRGQGRTGELFF	TGTGCCAGTCGAGGACAGGGGCGCACCGGGGAGCTGTTTTTT
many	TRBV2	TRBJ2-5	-	CASSYGGVETQYF	TGTGCCAGCAGTTACGGGGGCGTGGAGACCCAGTACTTC
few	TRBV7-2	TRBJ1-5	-	CASSLGVGNQPQHF	TGTGCCAGCAGCTTAGGGGTGGGCAATCAGCCCCAGCATTTT
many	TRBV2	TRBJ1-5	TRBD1	CASSVQGDQPQHF	TGTGCCAGCAGTGTTCAGGGGGATCAGCCCCAGCATTTT
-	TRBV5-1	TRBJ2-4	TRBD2	CASSLDLAGGVAKNIQYF	TGCGCCAGCAGCTTGGATCTAGCGGGAGGAGTAGCCAAAAACATTCAGTACTTC
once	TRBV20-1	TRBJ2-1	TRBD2	CSVTPGLAIYNEQFF	TGCAGTGTTACCCCGGGACTAGCGATATACAATGAGCAGTTCTTC
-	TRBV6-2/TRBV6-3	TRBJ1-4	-	CASSDQAPEKLFF	TGTGCCAGCAGTGATCAAGCGCCTGAAAAACTGTTTTTT
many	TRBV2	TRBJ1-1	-	CASSEAYEENTEAFF	TGTGCCAGCAGTGAAGCTTACGAAGAAAACACTGAAGCTTTCTTT
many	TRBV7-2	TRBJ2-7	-	CASSLVGLGLHEQYF	TGTGCCAGCAGCTTAGTGGGGCTCGGGCTTCACGAGCAGTACTTC
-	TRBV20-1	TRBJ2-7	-	CSALGANEQYF	TGCAGTGCCCTCGGGGCTAACGAGCAGTACTTC